This TCR beta chain emerged from a study of response to subunit inactivated influenza vaccine. Study results and limitations: With each seasonal influenza vaccination, the authors suggested, few new T cells are recruited.

To note about this clonotype: Its antigen is unidentified.

MiXCR, run by TCRdb on the RT-PCR reads, gives a single entry per CDR3 protein. The sample holds around 850,000 distinct CDR3 sequences; approximately 17% are singletons and the top ten take roughly 11%. The CDR3 spans 11 residues. Germline V lookup: CDR1 SQVTM, CDR2 ANQGSEA. V shed 3 bases and J shed 8 bases, with 10 bases lying between them. The source of this sequence is a man in his forties or fifties who received an inactivated influenza vaccine. This chain links TRBV29-1 with TRBJ1-2, with D possibly TRBD1 on 5 matching bases. The starting material was PBMCs from blood, obtained about 5 days after vaccination. CDR3 region: CSVDRDAGYTF. DNA of the CDR3: TGCAGCGTTGACAGGGATGCCGGCTACACCTTC.